This T cell receptor (beta chain) is from a study of shared clonotypes between healthy human individuals. V dropped 5 bases and J dropped 4 bases, with 9 bases sitting between them. Germline CDR1 MNHEY, CDR2 SMNVEV (reference sequence). The CDR3 length is 13 residues. TCRdb keeps only in-frame clones here, not all; method: immunoSEQ multiplex PCR. This sample has almost 700,000 clones, with around 92% found just once. In the naive CD8 group, cells lacked CD45RO and were positively selected for CCR7, so terminally differentiated effector memory CD45RA+ cells were left out. The sequence came from a man between 25 and 39 years old in good health. The sequenced material came from naive CD8+ T cells sorted from blood. The V and J genes are TRBV27 and TRBJ2-1, with D maybe TRBD1 (6 bases). Here the CDR3 reads CASSTGWYNEQFF. The CDR3 DNA sequence: TGTGCCAGCAGTACAGGGTGGTACAATGAGCAGTTCTTC.